This T cell receptor (beta chain) was obtained from a study of identical twins. General study findings and limits: The more abundant beta clonotypes in cord blood had fewer insertions, and memory repertoires did not show this.

Regarding this clonotype: Its antigen remains unidentified.

The V gene end was trimmed by 2 bases and the J gene end by 4 bases; junction bases not matched to a gene: 7. The CDR3 sequence is 15 residues long. The germline gives CDR1 SGHRS, CDR2 YFSETQ. A template switching step contributed a universal primer site, while unique molecular identifiers were present in the cDNA. TCRdb redid the calling of the 5' RACE reads with MiXCR, one entry per CDR3 protein. Here the sample spans 400,000 to 600,000 distinct CDR3 sequences, under 25% being singletons. The same specimen was also included in a second study, on yellow fever vaccine responses in identical twins.

Sample: CD4+ T cells sorted from blood. V and J are TRBV5-1 and TRBJ2-5; TRBD2 matches 8 bases. The receptor comes from a woman aged 18-29 years in good health. Written as DNA, the CDR3 is TGCGCCAGCAGCTTCGCCGGGAGGGGAGGAGAGACCCAGTACTTC. This translates into CASSFAGRGGETQYF.